The clone carrying this T cell receptor (beta chain) came up a few times. This record belongs to a study of T cells in Graves' hyperthyroidism and ophthalmopathy. About the research overall: Blood from the periphery was taken at initial diagnosis, before any treatment.

Amplification of TCR beta CDR3 regions used RNA as the template. The TCR CDR3 was amplified in a first-round RT-PCR using the HTBI primer set. TCRdb redid the calling of the multiplex PCR reads with MiXCR, one entry per CDR3 protein. The table lists about 500,000 distinct CDR3 sequences, more than 15% of them singletons. Germline V CDR1 and CDR2: SGHTA, FQGNSA. The CDR3 loop spans 15 amino acids. Trimming took 5 bases from V and 5 from J, leaving 15 bases between them. Sequenced: blood. This chain uses TRBV7-2 with TRBJ1-4; weak D call: TRBD1 (6 bases). This clonotype was obtained from a woman aged 25-40 years with Graves' ophthalmopathy. The CDR3 reads CASSPSGTRNEKLFF. The DNA for the CDR3 is TGTGCCAGCAGCCCCTCCGGGACAAGGAATGAAAAACTGTTTTTT.